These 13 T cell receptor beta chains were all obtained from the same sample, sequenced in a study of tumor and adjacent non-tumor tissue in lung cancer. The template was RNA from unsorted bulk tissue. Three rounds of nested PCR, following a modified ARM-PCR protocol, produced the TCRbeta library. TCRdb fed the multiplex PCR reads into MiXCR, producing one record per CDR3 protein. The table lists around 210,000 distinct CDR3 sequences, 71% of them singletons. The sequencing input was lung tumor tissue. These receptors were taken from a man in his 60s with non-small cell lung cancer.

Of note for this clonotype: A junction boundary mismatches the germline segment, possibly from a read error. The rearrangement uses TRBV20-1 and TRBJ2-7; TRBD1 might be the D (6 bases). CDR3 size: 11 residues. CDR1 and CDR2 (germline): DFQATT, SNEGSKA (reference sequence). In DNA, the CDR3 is TGCCGTGCTAGAGGGGGCTACGAGCAGTACTTC. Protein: CRARGGYEQYF.

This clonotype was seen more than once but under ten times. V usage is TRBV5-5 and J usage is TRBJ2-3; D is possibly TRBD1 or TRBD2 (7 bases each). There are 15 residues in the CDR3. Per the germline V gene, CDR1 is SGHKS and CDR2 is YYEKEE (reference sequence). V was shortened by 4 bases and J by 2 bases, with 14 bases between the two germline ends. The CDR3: CASSGQGGTTDTQYF. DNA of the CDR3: TGTGCCAGCAGCGGGCAGGGGGGGACCACAGATACGCAGTATTTT.

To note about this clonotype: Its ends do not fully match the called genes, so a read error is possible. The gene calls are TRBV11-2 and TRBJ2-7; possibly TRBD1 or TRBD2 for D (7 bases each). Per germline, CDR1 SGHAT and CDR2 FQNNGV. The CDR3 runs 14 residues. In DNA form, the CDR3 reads TGTGTCAGCATGCCAGGGGGGGGGATCTACGAGCAGTACTTC. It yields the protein CVSMPGGGIYEQYF.

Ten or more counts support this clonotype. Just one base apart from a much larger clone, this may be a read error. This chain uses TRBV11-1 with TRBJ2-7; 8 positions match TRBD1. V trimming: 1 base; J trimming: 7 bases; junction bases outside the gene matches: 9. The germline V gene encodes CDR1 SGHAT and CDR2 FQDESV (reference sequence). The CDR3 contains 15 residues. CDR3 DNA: TGTGCCAGCAGCTTAGGTTTGACAGGGGCACGGGAGCAGTACTTC. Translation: CASSLGLTGAREQYF.

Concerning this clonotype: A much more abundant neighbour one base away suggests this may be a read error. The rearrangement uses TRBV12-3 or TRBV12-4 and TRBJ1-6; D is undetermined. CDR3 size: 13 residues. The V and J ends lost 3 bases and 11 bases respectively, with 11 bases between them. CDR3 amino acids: CASSFVGNTPLHF. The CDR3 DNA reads TGTGCCAGCAGTTTCGTAGGGAATACACCCCTCCACTTT.

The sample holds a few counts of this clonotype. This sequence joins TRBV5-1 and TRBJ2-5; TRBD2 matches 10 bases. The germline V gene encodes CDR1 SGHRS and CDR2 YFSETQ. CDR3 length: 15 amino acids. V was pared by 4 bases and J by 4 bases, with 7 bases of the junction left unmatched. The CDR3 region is CASSLASGSLETQYF. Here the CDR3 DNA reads TGCGCCAGCAGCCTAGCTAGCGGGAGCTTAGAGACCCAGTACTTC.

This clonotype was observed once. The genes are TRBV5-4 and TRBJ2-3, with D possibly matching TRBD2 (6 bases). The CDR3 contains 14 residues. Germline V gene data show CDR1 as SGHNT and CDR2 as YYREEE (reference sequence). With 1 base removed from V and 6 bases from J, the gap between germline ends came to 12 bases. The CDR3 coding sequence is TGTGCCAGCAGCTTGACGGAGGGGAGGGATACGCAGTATTTT. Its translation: CASSLTEGRDTQYF.

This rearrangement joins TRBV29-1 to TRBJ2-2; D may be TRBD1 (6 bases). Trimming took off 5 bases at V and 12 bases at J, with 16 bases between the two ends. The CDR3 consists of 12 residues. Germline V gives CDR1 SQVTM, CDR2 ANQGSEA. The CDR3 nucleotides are TGCAGCGTTCAGTCTGCCACAGGGAAGCTGTTTTTT. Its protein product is CSVQSATGKLFF.

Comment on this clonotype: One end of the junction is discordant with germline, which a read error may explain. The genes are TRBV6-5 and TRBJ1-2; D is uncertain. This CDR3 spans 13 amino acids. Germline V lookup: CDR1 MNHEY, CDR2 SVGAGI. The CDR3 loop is CASSYLNKGGENF. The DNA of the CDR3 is TGTGCCAGCAGTTACCTCAACAAGGGTGGGGAGAACTTC.

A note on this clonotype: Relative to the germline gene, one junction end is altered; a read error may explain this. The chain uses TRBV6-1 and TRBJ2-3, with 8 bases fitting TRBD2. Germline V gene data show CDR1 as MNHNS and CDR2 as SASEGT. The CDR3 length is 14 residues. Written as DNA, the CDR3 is TGTGCCATCAGTGCCTCGGGGGGGCAAGATACGCAGTATTTT. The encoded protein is CAISASGGQDTQYF.

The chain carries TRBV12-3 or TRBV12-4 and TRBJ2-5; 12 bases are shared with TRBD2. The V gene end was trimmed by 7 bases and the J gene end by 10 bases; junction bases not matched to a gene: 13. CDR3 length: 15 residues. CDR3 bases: TGTGCCAGCATCCCAGGCGGACTAGCGGGAAGCATCCAGTACTTC. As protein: CASIPGGLAGSIQYF.

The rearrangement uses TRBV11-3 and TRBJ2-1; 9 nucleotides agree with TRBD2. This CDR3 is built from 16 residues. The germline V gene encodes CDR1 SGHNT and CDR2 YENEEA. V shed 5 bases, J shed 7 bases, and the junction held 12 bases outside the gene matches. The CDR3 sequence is CASSPSGTPKENEQFF. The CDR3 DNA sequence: TGTGCCAGCAGCCCTAGCGGGACTCCAAAGGAGAATGAGCAGTTCTTC.

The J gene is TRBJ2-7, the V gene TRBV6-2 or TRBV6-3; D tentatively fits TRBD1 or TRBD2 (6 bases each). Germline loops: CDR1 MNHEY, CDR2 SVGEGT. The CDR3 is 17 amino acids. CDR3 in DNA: TGTGTCACCAGGACCAACTTAGGGGGGATCGGCTCCTACGAGCAGTACTTC. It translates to CVTRTNLGGIGSYEQYF.